This T cell receptor (beta chain) was sequenced during a study of blood T cell repertoires in COVID-19. The overall study: There were acute and convalescent COVID-19 samples, and they came from the United States, Italy and Spain. Sample material is recorded as cDNA or gDNA derived from T cells, B-cell-depleted T cells, or PBMCs.

In the original processing: Amplification from reference gene primers served as the basis for estimated nucleated cell counts. The repertoire was sequenced with immunoSEQ multiplex PCR; TCRdb's copy has only in-frame clones and lacks some. The V and J calls and clone size are taken from that table; D and trimming were inferred from the DNA. The table lists 250,000 to 300,000 clones, roughly 90% of them singletons. The CDR3 has 15 amino acids. The germline V gene encodes CDR1 WSHSY and CDR2 SAAADI. V trimming: 5 bases; J trimming: 0 bases; junction bases outside the gene matches: 4. The chain employs TRBV10-2 and TRBJ1-3; 7 nucleotides line up with TRBD1. Source material: peripheral blood. The clonotype originates from a woman in her 70s with COVID-19, enrolled during active disease. CDR3 coding DNA: TGCGCCAGCAGTTCGAACAGGGGCTCTGGAAACACCATATATTTT. This translates into CASSSNRGSGNTIYF.